The next 16 T cell receptor beta chains were all read from a single sample in a study of T cell responses to AZD1222 COVID-19 vaccine. Produced via immunoSEQ multiplex PCR; TCRdb's table is partial and in-frame only. The repertoire includes about 140,000 clones, 89% of them detected once, and about 3% sits in the top ten. This specimen was peripheral blood, taken on day 0 of AZD1222 vaccination. These receptors all stem from an adult in good health.

The CDR3 spells CASSSVRGTNYGYTF. The CDR3 nucleotides read TGTGCCAGCAGCTCCGTGCGCGGGACTAACTATGGCTACACCTTC. The V call is TRBV11-2, the J call TRBJ1-2; no firm D call. The CDR3 contains 15 residues. Per the germline V gene, CDR1 is SGHAT and CDR2 is FQNNGV. Trimming took off 4 bases at V and 0 bases at J, with 12 bases between the two ends.

The V gene is TRBV7-2, the J gene TRBJ2-3, with D maybe TRBD2 (6 bases). The CDR3 consists of 14 residues. V lost 5 bases and J 1 base, leaving 10 bases between the germline ends. Germline V gene lookup returns CDR1 SGHTA and CDR2 FQGNSA. The CDR3 DNA reads as TGTGCCAGCAGCCCCTGGGGGGGCACAGATACGCAGTATTTT. It yields the protein CASSPWGGTDTQYF.

This clone was detected once. The gene calls are TRBV7-2 and TRBJ1-3, with unresolved D. The CDR3 sequence is 15 residues long. Germline assignment: CDR1 SGHTA and CDR2 FQGNSA. Trimming took 3 bases from V and 0 from J, leaving 9 bases between them. CDR3 DNA: TGTGCCAGCAGCTTGGACGGAAACTCTGGAAACACCATATATTTT. As protein: CASSLDGNSGNTIYF. Looking up the rest from reference TRBV7-2 and TRBJ1-3 gives the full variable domain: GAGVSQSPSNKVTEKGKDVELRCDPISGHTALYWYRQSLGQGLEFLIYFQGNSAPDKSGLPSDRFSAERTGGSVSTLTIQRTQQEDSAVYLCASSLDGNSGNTIYFGEGSWLTVV.

The chain recombines TRBV30 with TRBJ1-5; D not resolved. Trimming removed 2 bases from V and 7 bases from J, with 3 bases in between. The length of the CDR3 is 10 residues. Germline values: CDR1 GTSNPN, CDR2 SVGIG (reference sequence). For the CDR3, the DNA is TGTGCCTGGAGTACGCAGCCCCAGCATTTT. It translates to CAWSTQPQHF. The whole variable domain, filled in from reference TRBV30 and TRBJ1-5, reads SQTIHQWPATLVQPVGSPLSLECTVEGTSNPNLYWYRQAAGRGLQLLFYSVGIGQISSEVPQNLSASRPQDRQFILSSKKLLLSDSGFYLCAWSTQPQHFGDGTRLSIL.

This chain connects TRBV28 to TRBJ2-1; 10 bases map to TRBD1. CDR1 and CDR2 (germline): MDHEN, SYDVKM. V lost 6 bases, J lost 7 bases, and 6 bases stayed unmatched. CDR3 size: 14 residues. As DNA, the CDR3 is TGTGCCAGCAGGCGGACAGGGGGTTCAAATGAGCAGTTCTTC. It encodes CASRRTGGSNEQFF.

The J gene is TRBJ2-1, the V gene TRBV28, with a weak D call TRBD2 (6 bases). The CDR3 is 14 residues long. From germline, CDR1 is MDHEN and CDR2 SYDVKM. Trimming left V 4 bases short and J 0 bases short, with 7 bases between. CDR3 DNA sequence: TGTGCCAGCAGTTCTAGCGACTCCTACAATGAGCAGTTCTTC. As protein: CASSSSDSYNEQFF.

V is TRBV2 and J is TRBJ1-6; 11 bases line up with TRBD1. The CDR3 is 19 residues long. The germline CDR1 and CDR2 sequences are SNHLY and FYNNEI. V was clipped by 2 bases and J by 1 base; unmatched bases: 7. The CDR3 nucleotides are TGTGCCAGCAGTGAAACGGACAGGGGGCGAGAATCCTATAATTCACCCCTCCACTTT. Amino acids: CASSETDRGRESYNSPLHF. Using reference TRBV2 and TRBJ1-6 for the parts outside the CDR3, the full variable domain is EPEVTQTPSHQVTQMGQEVILRCVPISNHLYFYWYRQILGQKVEFLVSFYNNEISEKSEIFDDQFSVERPDGSNFTLKIRSTKLEDSAMYFCASSETDRGRESYNSPLHFGNGTRLTVT.

The rearrangement uses TRBV11-2 and TRBJ2-7; 11 positions agree with TRBD1. V shed 1 base and J 3 bases; nucleotides not matched to a gene: 5. The CDR3 contains 16 residues. Germline CDR1 reads SGHAT; CDR2 reads FQNNGV. In nucleotides, the CDR3 is TGTGCCAGCAGCTTAGGATTGGGGACAGGGGGCTACGAGCAGTACTTC. Translating it yields CASSLGLGTGGYEQYF.

The chain links TRBV7-3 to TRBJ2-7; D remains unclear. The CDR3 consists of 14 residues. CDR1 and CDR2 (germline): SGHTA, FQGTGA. The V and J ends lost 2 bases and 6 bases respectively, with 14 bases between them. The CDR3 nucleotides are TGTGCCAGCAGCTTAGAGGCAGCCTCGTCCGAGCAGTACTTC. Encoded protein: CASSLEAASSEQYF.

The chain carries TRBV23-1 and TRBJ1-6, with 9 bases matching TRBD1. TRBV23-1 is reported as an ORF; its role is uncertain. Unmatched junction bases numbered 6, after V lost 2 bases and J lost 7 bases. The CDR3 has 16 residues. CDR3 region: CASSQRDRVPNSPLHF. In DNA, the CDR3 is TGCGCCAGCAGTCAACGGGACAGGGTTCCGAATTCACCCCTCCACTTT.

This clone was observed once. The gene calls are TRBV27 and TRBJ1-5; D possibly corresponds to TRBD1 (5 bases). This CDR3 contains 15 residues. The V end lost 6 bases, the J end lost 0 bases, and 12 bases lay between the germline ends. Germline V gives CDR1 MNHEY, CDR2 SMNVEV (reference sequence). DNA for the CDR3: TGTGCCAGCAGCAGGGACCGTCATAGCAATCAGCCCCAGCATTTT. The encoded protein is CASSRDRHSNQPQHF.

J is TRBJ1-2 and V is TRBV7-3; D not certain. Per the germline V gene, CDR1 is SGHTA and CDR2 is FQGTGA. The CDR3 has 10 residues. The germline V and J ends were trimmed by 1 base and 7 bases, with 1 base remaining between them. As DNA, the CDR3 is TGTGCCAGCAGCTTAAGTGGCTACACCTTC. This sequence encodes CASSLSGYTF.

The chain combines TRBV28 with TRBJ2-1; 11 bases map to TRBD1. Germline CDR1 and CDR2: MDHEN and SYDVKM. This CDR3 has 17 residues. Losses at the gene ends were 3 bases for V and 10 bases for J; bases not matched to a gene: 14. CDR3 sequence (DNA): TGTGCCAGCAGTTTTAGCGTGCGGACAGGGGGCTCGGAGGAGCAGTTCTTC. Protein product: CASSFSVRTGGSEEQFF.

This chain uses TRBV7-9 with TRBJ2-7, with D perhaps matching TRBD2 (5 bases). Looked up from germline, CDR1 is SEHNR and CDR2 is FQNEAQ (reference sequence). V was trimmed by 5 bases and J by 7 bases, leaving 12 bases between them. This CDR3 is 12 amino acids long. The CDR3 here is CASSTGVGEQYF. The CDR3 DNA sequence: TGTGCCAGCAGCACCGGGGTCGGGGAGCAGTACTTC.

The J gene is TRBJ1-4, the V gene TRBV28, with unresolved D. The CDR3 runs to 15 residues. V was clipped by 2 bases and J by 2 bases, with 9 bases between them. The germline V gene has CDR1 MDHEN and CDR2 SYDVKM. CDR3 loop: CASSLSQDTNEKLFF. In DNA, the CDR3 is TGTGCCAGCAGTTTAAGCCAGGACACTAATGAAAAACTGTTTTTT.

The genes are TRBV7-9 and TRBJ1-2; D is perhaps TRBD1 (6 bases). Looked up from germline, CDR1 is SEHNR and CDR2 is FQNEAQ (reference sequence). The CDR3 spans 14 residues. Trimming cost V 4 bases and J 6 bases, with 15 bases left between them. This chain's CDR3 is CASSSRGGPDGYTF. CDR3 coding DNA: TGTGCCAGCAGCTCCCGGGGGGGCCCGGATGGCTACACCTTC.